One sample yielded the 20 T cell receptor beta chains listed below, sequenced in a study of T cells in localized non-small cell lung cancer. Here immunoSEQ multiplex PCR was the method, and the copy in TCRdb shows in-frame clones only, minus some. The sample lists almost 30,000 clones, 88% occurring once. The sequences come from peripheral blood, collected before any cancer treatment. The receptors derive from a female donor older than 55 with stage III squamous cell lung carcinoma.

The CDR3 loop reads CASSVDAREGYNEQFF. CDR3 nucleotides: TGTGCCAGCAGCGTAGATGCGCGGGAGGGCTACAATGAGCAGTTCTTC. The chain employs TRBV9 and TRBJ2-1, with TRBD2 matching over 9 bases. Germline V gene lookup returns CDR1 SGDLS and CDR2 YYNGEE. V lost 0 bases to trimming and J lost 3 bases; unmatched junction nucleotides: 4. The CDR3 is 16 amino acids.

The CDR3 sequence: CASSWGGTGYNEQFF. In DNA, the CDR3 is TGTGCCAGCAGCTGGGGGGGGACCGGGTACAATGAGCAGTTCTTC. The V gene is TRBV27, the J gene TRBJ2-1; 7 bases are a match to TRBD2. Germline CDR1 reads MNHEY; CDR2 reads SMNVEV (reference sequence). CDR3 length equals 15 residues. J lost 4 bases, V lost 6 bases, and 9 bases had no gene match.

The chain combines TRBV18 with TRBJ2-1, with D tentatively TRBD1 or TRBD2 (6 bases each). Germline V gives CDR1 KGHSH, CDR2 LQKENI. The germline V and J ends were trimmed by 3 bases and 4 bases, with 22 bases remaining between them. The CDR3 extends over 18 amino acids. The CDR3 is CASSPRGGALVIYNEQFF. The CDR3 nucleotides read TGTGCCAGCTCACCCAGGGGCGGGGCACTCGTTATATACAATGAGCAGTTCTTC.

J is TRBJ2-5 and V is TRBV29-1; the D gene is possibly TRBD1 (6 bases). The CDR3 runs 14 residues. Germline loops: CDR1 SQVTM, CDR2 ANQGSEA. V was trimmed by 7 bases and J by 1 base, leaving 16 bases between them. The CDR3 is CSARDRSGQETQYF. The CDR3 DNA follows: TGCAGCGCTCGCGACAGGTCCGGCCAAGAGACCCAGTACTTC.

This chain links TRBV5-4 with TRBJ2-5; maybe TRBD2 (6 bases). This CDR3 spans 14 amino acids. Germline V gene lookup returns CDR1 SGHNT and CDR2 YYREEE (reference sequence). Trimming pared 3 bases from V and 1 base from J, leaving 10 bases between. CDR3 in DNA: TGTGCCAGCAGCTCCCGGGACTTCCAAGAGACCCAGTACTTC. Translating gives CASSSRDFQETQYF.

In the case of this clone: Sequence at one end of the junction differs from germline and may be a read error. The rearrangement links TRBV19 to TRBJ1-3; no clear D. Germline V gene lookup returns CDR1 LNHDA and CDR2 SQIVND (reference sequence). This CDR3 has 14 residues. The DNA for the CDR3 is TGTGCCAGTAGTCTAGAGGCGCATGGAAACACCATATATTTT. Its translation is CASSLEAHGNTIYF.

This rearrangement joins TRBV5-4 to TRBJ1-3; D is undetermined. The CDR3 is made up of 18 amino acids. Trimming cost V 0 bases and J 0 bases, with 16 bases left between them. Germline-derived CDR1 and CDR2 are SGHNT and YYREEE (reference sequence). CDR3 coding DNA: TGTGCCAGCAGCTTGGAGGCAGTCGGAGTTCGCTCTGGAAACACCATATATTTT. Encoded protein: CASSLEAVGVRSGNTIYF.

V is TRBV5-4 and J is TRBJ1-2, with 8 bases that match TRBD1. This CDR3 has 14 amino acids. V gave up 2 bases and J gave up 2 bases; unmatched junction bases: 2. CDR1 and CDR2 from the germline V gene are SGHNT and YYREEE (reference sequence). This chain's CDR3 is CASSLQGVNYGYTF. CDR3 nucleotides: TGTGCCAGCAGCTTACAGGGGGTAAACTATGGCTACACCTTC.

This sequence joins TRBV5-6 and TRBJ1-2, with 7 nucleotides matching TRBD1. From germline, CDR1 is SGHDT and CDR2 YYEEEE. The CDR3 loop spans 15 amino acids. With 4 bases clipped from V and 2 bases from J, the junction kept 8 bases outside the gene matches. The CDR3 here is CASSGTGTDNYGYTF. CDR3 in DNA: TGTGCCAGCAGCGGTACCGGGACAGACAACTATGGCTACACCTTC.

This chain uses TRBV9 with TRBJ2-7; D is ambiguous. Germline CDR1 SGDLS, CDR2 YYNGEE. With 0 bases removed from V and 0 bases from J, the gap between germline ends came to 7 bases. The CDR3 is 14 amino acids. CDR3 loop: CASSVDHSSYEQYF. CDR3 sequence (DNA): TGTGCCAGCAGCGTAGACCATAGCTCCTACGAGCAGTACTTC.

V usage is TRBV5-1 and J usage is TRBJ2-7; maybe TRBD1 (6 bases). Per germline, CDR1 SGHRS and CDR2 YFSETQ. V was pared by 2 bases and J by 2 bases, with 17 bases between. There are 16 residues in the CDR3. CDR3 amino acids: CASSLYSRTVTYEQYF. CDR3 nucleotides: TGCGCCAGCAGCTTATATTCAAGGACAGTCACCTACGAGCAGTACTTC.

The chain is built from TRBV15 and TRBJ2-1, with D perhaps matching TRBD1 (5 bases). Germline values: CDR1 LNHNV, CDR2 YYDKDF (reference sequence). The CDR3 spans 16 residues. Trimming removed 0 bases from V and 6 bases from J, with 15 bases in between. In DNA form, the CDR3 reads TGTGCCACCAGCAGAGAACTGGCTAGGGGCGGCAATGAGCAGTTCTTC. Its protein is CATSRELARGGNEQFF.

The CDR3 bases are TGTGCCAGCAGCTTTGACAGGGGGTCGTACAATGAGCAGTTCTTC. It codes for CASSFDRGSYNEQFF. The chain uses TRBV7-9 and TRBJ2-1, with 9 bases matching TRBD1. The CDR3 runs 15 residues. V lost 3 bases to trimming and J lost 4 bases; unmatched junction nucleotides: 4. The V gene's germline CDR1 is SEHNR and CDR2 FQNEAQ (reference sequence).

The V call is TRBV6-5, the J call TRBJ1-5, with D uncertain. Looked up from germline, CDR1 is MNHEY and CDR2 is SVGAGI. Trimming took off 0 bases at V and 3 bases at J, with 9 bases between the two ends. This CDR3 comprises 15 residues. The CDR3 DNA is TGTGCCAGCAGTTACTCGAGTCAGTACAATCAGCCCCAGCATTTT. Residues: CASSYSSQYNQPQHF.

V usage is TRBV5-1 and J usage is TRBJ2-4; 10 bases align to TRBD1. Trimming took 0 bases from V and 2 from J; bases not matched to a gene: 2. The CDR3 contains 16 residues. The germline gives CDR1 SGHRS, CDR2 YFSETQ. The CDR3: CASSLGTGGTKNIQYF. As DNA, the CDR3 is TGCGCCAGCAGCTTGGGGACAGGGGGAACCAAAAACATTCAGTACTTC.

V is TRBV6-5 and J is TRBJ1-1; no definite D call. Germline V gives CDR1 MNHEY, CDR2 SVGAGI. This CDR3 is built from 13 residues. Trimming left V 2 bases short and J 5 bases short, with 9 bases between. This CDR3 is CASSYGWDTEAFF. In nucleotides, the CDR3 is TGTGCCAGCAGTTACGGGTGGGATACTGAAGCTTTCTTT.

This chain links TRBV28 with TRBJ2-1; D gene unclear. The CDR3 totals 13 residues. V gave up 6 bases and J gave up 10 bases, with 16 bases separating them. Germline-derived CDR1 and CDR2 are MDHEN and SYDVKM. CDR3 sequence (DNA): TGTGCCAGCAGCCCTACCATCTTGCGGGAGCAGTTCTTC. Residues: CASSPTILREQFF.

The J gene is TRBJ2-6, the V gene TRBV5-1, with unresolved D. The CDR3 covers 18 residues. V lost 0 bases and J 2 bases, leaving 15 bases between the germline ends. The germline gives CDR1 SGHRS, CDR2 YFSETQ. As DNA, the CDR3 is TGCGCCAGCAGCTTGGGGTTCCATTCTACAACTGGGGCCAACGTCCTGACTTTC. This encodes CASSLGFHSTTGANVLTF.

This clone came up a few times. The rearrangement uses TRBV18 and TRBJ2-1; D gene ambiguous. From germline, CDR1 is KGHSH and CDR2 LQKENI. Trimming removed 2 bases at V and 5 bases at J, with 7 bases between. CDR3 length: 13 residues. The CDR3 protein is CASSPGLNNEQFF. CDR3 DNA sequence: TGTGCCAGCTCACCAGGCCTCAACAATGAGCAGTTCTTC.

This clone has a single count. In nucleotides, the CDR3 is TGCGCCAGCAGCTTGGCCGGACAGGGTAGCTATGGCTACACCTTC. Its translation is CASSLAGQGSYGYTF. The J gene is TRBJ1-2, the V gene TRBV5-1, with TRBD1 matching 8 bases. V shed 0 bases and J 4 bases; nucleotides not matched to a gene: 5. The germline V gene encodes CDR1 SGHRS and CDR2 YFSETQ. The CDR3 runs 15 residues.